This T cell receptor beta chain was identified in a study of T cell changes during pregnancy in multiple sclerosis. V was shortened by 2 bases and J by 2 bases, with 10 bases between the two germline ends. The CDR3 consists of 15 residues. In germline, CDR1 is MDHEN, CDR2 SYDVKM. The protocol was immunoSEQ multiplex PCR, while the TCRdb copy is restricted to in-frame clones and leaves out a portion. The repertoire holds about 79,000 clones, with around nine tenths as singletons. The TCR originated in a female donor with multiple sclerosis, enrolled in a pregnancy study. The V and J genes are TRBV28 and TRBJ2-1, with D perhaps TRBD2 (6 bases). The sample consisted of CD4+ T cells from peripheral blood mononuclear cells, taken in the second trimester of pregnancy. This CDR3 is CASSLRRGAYNEQFF. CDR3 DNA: TGTGCCAGCAGTTTACGGCGGGGTGCCTACAATGAGCAGTTCTTC.